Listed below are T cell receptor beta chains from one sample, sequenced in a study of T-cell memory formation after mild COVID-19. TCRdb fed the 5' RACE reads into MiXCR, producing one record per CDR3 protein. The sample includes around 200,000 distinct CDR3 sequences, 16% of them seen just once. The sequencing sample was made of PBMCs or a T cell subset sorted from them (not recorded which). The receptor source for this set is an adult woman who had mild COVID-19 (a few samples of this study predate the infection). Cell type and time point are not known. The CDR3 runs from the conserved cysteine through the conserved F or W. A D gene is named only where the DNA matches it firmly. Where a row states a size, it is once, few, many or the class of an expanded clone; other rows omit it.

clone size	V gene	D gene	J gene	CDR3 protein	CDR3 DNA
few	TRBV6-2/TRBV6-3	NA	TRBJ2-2	CAIARDGRTGELFF	TGTGCCATCGCCCGGGATGGGCGGACCGGGGAGCTGTTTTTT
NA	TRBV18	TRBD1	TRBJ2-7	CARSPGTGLEQYF	TGTGCCAGATCACCCGGGACAGGTCTCGAGCAGTACTTC
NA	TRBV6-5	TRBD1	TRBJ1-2	CASSRTTGNYGYTF	TGTGCCAGCAGTCGAACGACAGGGAACTATGGCTACACCTTC
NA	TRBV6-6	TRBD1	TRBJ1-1	CASSWDSLNTEAFF	TGTGCCAGCAGCTGGGACAGCCTGAACACTGAAGCTTTCTTT
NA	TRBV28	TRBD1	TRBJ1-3	CASSFVGQGRRNTIYF	TGTGCCAGCAGTTTCGTGGGACAGGGGCGAAGAAACACCATATATTTT
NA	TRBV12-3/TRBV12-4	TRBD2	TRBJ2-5	CASSFSGREETQYF	TGTGCCAGCAGTTTCTCGGGGAGGGAAGAGACCCAGTACTTC
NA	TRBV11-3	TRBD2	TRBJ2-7	CASSVSGTSDEQYF	TGTGCCAGCAGCGTTAGCGGGACTTCCGACGAGCAGTACTTC
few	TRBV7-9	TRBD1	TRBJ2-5	CASSESLGTGAETQYF	TGTGCCAGCAGCGAAAGTCTAGGGACAGGGGCAGAGACCCAGTACTTC
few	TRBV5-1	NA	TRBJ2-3	CASSQFPADTQYF	TGCGCCAGCAGCCAGTTCCCAGCAGATACGCAGTATTTT
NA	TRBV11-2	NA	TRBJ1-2	CASSLDPVSGYGYTF	TGTGCCAGCAGCTTAGATCCCGTGTCAGGGTATGGCTACACCTTC
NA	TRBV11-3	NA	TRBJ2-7	CASSYSSGTLGQYF	TGTGCCAGCAGTTACTCCTCCGGGACTCTCGGGCAGTACTTC
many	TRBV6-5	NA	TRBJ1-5	CASRRGYSNQPQHF	TGTGCCAGCCGGAGGGGGTATAGCAATCAGCCCCAGCATTTT
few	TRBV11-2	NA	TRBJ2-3	CASSLTTQYF	TGTGCCAGCAGCTTGACTACGCAGTATTTT
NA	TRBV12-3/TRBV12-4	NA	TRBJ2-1	CANRRQGSSEQFF	TGTGCCAATAGACGGCAAGGATCCTCGGAGCAGTTCTTC
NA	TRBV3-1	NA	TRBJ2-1	CASSPTSGGANNEQFF	TGTGCCAGCAGCCCTACTTCGGGCGGGGCTAACAATGAGCAGTTCTTC
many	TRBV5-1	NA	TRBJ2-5	CASSLEGPGWETQYF	TGCGCCAGCAGCTTGGAAGGACCGGGGTGGGAGACCCAGTACTTC
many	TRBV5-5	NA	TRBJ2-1	CASTLEGQFHNEQFF	TGTGCCAGCACCTTGGAAGGACAATTTCACAATGAGCAGTTCTTC
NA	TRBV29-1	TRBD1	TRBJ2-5	CSVCQGAGETQYF	TGCAGCGTTTGTCAGGGGGCCGGGGAGACCCAGTACTTC
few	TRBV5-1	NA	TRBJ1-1	CASSPRGRNTEAFF	TGCGCCAGCAGTCCTAGGGGCAGGAACACTGAAGCTTTCTTT
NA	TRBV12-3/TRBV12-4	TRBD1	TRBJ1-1	CASGPTGQPMNTEAFF	TGTGCCAGCGGCCCTACGGGACAGCCTATGAACACTGAAGCTTTCTTT
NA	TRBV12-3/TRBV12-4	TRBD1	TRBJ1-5	CASRGQGGQPQHF	TGTGCCAGCAGGGGACAGGGAGGTCAGCCCCAGCATTTT
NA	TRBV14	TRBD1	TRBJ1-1	CASSQVNRGTEAFF	TGTGCCAGCAGCCAAGTTAACAGGGGCACTGAAGCTTTCTTT
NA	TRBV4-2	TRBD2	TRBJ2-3	CASSQVAAGGTDTQYF	TGTGCCAGCAGCCAAGTAGCGGCGGGAGGAACAGATACGCAGTATTTT
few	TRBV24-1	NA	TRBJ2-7	CATSAGTPPYEQYF	TGTGCCACCAGCGCCGGGACACCCCCCTACGAGCAGTACTTC
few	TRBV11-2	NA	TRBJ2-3	CAISHYSTVPGTSTDTQYF	TGTGCCATCTCCCATTATTCGACTGTCCCGGGTACTAGCACAGATACGCAGTATTTT
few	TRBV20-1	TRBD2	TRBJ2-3	CSALPLAGVGDTQYF	TGCAGTGCGCTCCCGCTAGCGGGAGTTGGAGATACGCAGTATTTT
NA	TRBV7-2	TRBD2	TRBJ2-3	CASSENGAGGRDF	TGTGCCAGCAGCGAAAACGGAGCGGGGGGGAGGGACTTT
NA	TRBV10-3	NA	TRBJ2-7	CAISEVEANSYEQYF	TGTGCCATCAGTGAAGTTGAAGCGAACTCCTACGAGCAGTACTTC
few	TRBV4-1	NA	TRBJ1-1	CASSQVQGDTEAFF	TGCGCCAGCAGCCAAGTACAGGGAGATACTGAAGCTTTCTTT
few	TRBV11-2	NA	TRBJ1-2	CASSLDRGHGYTF	TGTGCCAGCAGCTTAGATAGGGGACATGGCTACACCTTC
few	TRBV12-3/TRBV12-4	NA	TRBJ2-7	CASSRVGREQYF	TGTGCCAGCAGCCGTGTCGGCCGGGAGCAGTACTTC
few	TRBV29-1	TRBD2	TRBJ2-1	CSVEGGGGPDVQFF	TGCAGCGTTGAAGGTGGGGGGGGTCCGGACGTGCAGTTCTTC
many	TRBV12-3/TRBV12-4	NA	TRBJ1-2	CASSPGVGGYTF	TGTGCCAGCAGTCCCGGGGTGGGCGGCTACACCTTC
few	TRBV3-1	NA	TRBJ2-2	CASSQGRAGELFF	TGTGCCAGCAGCCAAGGGAGGGCCGGGGAGCTGTTTTTT
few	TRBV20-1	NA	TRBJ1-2	CSASPRVYYGYTF	TGCAGTGCTTCCCCGAGAGTCTACTATGGCTACACCTTC
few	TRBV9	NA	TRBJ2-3	CASSVGWEGTDTQYF	TGTGCCAGCAGCGTAGGGTGGGAAGGCACAGATACGCAGTATTTT
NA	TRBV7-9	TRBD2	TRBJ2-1	CASSLAVGLAGNEQFF	TGTGCCAGCAGCTTAGCGGTTGGGCTAGCGGGCAATGAGCAGTTCTTC
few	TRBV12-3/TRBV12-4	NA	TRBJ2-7	CASSPTKGLGYGQYF	TGTGCCAGCAGCCCAACCAAGGGACTTGGTTACGGGCAGTACTTC
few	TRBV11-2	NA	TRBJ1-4	CASSLPSLGGGKLFF	TGTGCCAGCAGCTTACCCTCCCTGGGCGGGGGAAAACTGTTTTTT
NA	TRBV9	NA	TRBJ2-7	CASNRAADYEQYF	TGTGCCAGCAACCGAGCCGCGGACTACGAGCAGTACTTC
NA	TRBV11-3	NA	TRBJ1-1	CASSRGGNTEAFF	TGTGCCAGCAGCAGAGGGGGGAACACTGAAGCTTTCTTT
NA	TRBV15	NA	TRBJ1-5	CATSRDLGGFRLQHF	TGTGCCACCAGCAGAGACCTCGGGGGGTTTAGGCTCCAGCATTTT
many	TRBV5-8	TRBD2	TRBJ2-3	CASSAFGGLASTDTQYF	TGTGCCAGCAGCGCATTTGGGGGACTAGCGAGCACAGATACGCAGTATTTT
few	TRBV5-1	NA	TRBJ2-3	CASSSGGSRSTDTQYF	TGCGCCAGCAGCTCCGGGGGCTCCCGTAGCACAGATACGCAGTATTTT
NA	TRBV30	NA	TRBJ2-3	CAWNGPSTDTQYF	TGTGCCTGGAACGGACCCAGCACAGATACGCAGTATTTT
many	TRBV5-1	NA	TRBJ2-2	CASSLSGTNTGELFF	TGCGCCAGCAGCTTGTCAGGGACGAACACCGGGGAGCTGTTTTTT
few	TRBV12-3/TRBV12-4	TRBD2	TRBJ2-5	CASSLGSGRGAETQYF	TGTGCCAGCAGTTTAGGTAGCGGGAGGGGAGCAGAGACCCAGTACTTC
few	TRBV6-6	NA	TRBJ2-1	CASTYGVATGVGGQFF	TGTGCCAGCACCTACGGGGTCGCAACGGGAGTCGGGGGGCAGTTCTTC
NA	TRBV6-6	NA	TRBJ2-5	CASSYSEYQETQYF	TGTGCCAGCAGTTACTCGGAATACCAGGAGACCCAGTACTTC
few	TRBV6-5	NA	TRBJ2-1	CASKGARYNEQFF	TGTGCCAGCAAAGGGGCGAGATACAATGAGCAGTTCTTC
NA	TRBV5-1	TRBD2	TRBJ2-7	CASSSMAGVSSYEQYF	TGCGCCAGCAGCTCGATGGCGGGGGTTAGCTCCTACGAGCAGTACTTC
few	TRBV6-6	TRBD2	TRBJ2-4	CASSASGFRGAKNIQYF	TGTGCCAGCAGTGCTAGCGGGTTTCGGGGAGCCAAAAACATTCAGTACTTC
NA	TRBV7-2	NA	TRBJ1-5	CASSLLGQPQHF	TGTGCCAGCAGCCTCCTCGGTCAGCCCCAGCATTTT
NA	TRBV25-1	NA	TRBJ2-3	CASSDAETFTDTQYF	TGTGCCAGCAGTGACGCGGAGACCTTCACAGATACGCAGTATTTT
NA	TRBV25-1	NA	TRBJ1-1	CASSDSRGGRGTEAFF	TGTGCCAGCAGTGATTCCAGGGGCGGGAGGGGTACTGAAGCTTTCTTT
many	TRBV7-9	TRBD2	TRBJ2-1	CASTEPGGSYNEQFF	TGTGCCAGCACCGAGCCCGGGGGGAGTTACAATGAGCAGTTCTTC
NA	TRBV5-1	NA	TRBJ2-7	CASRQNYEQYF	TGCGCCAGCAGACAGAACTACGAGCAGTACTTC
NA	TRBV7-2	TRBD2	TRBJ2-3	CASSLAHLAGADTQYF	TGTGCCAGCAGCTTAGCGCACCTAGCGGGAGCGGATACGCAGTATTTT
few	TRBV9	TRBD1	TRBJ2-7	CASSVRTGIVWEQYF	TGTGCCAGCAGCGTAAGGACAGGGATTGTTTGGGAGCAGTACTTC